This record covers a single T cell receptor (beta chain). Its target is unknown. RNA transcripts were the source from which TCR beta CDR3 regions were amplified. First-round RT-PCR with HTBI primers preceded a second-round multiplex PCR. Via MiXCR, TCRdb re-called the multiplex PCR reads, giving one row per CDR3 protein. The table lists over a million distinct CDR3 sequences, less than 45% of them singletons. The CDR3 consists of 15 residues. CDR1 is MNHEY, CDR2 SVGEGT, per germline. J lost 2 bases, V lost 3 bases, and 7 bases had no gene match. Clinical symptoms and serum thyroxine were used for diagnosis; TRAb, thyroid ultrasound and orbital computed tomography were also relied on. This specimen comes from a study of Graves' ophthalmopathy and Graves' hyperthyroidism. Study-level points and caveats: This model predicted ophthalmopathy progression (sensitivity around 71%, specificity 72.22%). Blood also contained most of the expanded thyroid clonotypes above 0.001 frequency.

V is TRBV6-2 or TRBV6-3 and J is TRBJ2-7, with 7 bases that match TRBD1. The TCR was taken from an adult man with Graves' hyperthyroidism. Sequenced material: peripheral blood or thyroid tissue (not recorded which). This CDR3 is CASSYVTGFAYEQYF. The CDR3 region has the DNA TGTGCCAGCAGTTATGTGACAGGGTTCGCCTACGAGCAGTACTTC.